The rows below give T cell receptor beta chains drawn from one sample of a study of blood T cell repertoires in COVID-19. Generated by immunoSEQ multiplex PCR, the TCRdb table keeps only in-frame clones and is missing some. The sample has about 210,000 clones, around 80% seen once. Sequencing was carried out using peripheral blood. These receptors originate from an older woman with acute or convalescent COVID-19. Both conserved end residues are part of each CDR3.

V gene	J gene	CDR3 protein
TRBV7-9	TRBJ2-1	CASSRLTPQVNEQFF
TRBV7-3	TRBJ1-1	CASSLLTGCTEAFF
TRBV6-5	TRBJ1-3	CASHRATSGNTIYF
TRBV5-1	TRBJ2-7	CASSFDGGSYEQYF
TRBV29-1	TRBJ2-1	CSVRWGADYNEQFF
TRBV2	TRBJ1-6	CASSVQRQGLSSYNSPLHF
TRBV6-5	TRBJ2-3	CASSYYGGGPSTQYF
TRBV6-5	TRBJ1-5	CASSYARPGSPQHF
TRBV2	TRBJ2-5	CASSRGAQETQYF
TRBV7-6	TRBJ2-3	CASSSSGTSGATDTQYF
TRBV9	TRBJ2-2	CASSPNTGELFF
TRBV3-1/TRBV3-2	TRBJ2-5	CASSQERETQYF
TRBV2	TRBJ2-4	CASTQENIQYF
TRBV6-6	TRBJ1-2	CASSYSKGDRGYGYTF
TRBV3-1/TRBV3-2	TRBJ2-3	CASSPRLAGSTDTQYF
TRBV2	TRBJ1-5	CASSEARALTRDRAQPQHF
TRBV11-2	TRBJ2-7	CASSYGGTGGEQYF
TRBV15	TRBJ1-2	CATSRALGSGYGYTF
TRBV7-9	TRBJ2-5	CASSFRQGQETQYF
TRBV5-1	TRBJ2-5	CASSLALARETQYF
TRBV7-9	TRBJ2-3	CASSLARRGGADTQYF
TRBV29-1	TRBJ2-7	CSVEDRGGGLGIEQYF
TRBV29-1	TRBJ2-5	CSVKLRAGQETQYF
TRBV7-9	TRBJ2-1	CASSSPSSYNEQFF
TRBV6-2/TRBV6-3	TRBJ2-5	CASSSAWDRGETQYF
TRBV7-9	TRBJ2-7	CASSPERGTLYEQYF